This T cell receptor beta chain was sequenced in a study of T cells in Graves' hyperthyroidism and ophthalmopathy. Study-level results: Ophthalmopathy and stable hyperthyroidism were told apart by a 13 V-J model. Model predictions of ophthalmopathy came a median around 6.5 months before onset.

Amplification of TCR beta CDR3 regions used RNA as the template. The HTBI set primed first-round TCR CDR3 RT-PCR. TCRdb redid the calling of the multiplex PCR reads with MiXCR, one entry per CDR3 protein. The top ten hold 25% to 30% of the sample, which has about half a million distinct CDR3 sequences, approximately 16% seen once. The CDR3 sequence is 14 residues long. Germline-derived CDR1 and CDR2 are DFQATT and SNEGSKA (reference sequence). V lost 3 bases to trimming and J lost 5 bases; unmatched junction nucleotides: 7. Ten or more counts support this clonotype. Its antigen is still unknown. What was sequenced was blood. The sequence was collected from a young woman with Graves' ophthalmopathy. The chain is built from TRBV20-1 and TRBJ1-5; 7 nucleotides agree with TRBD1. This CDR3 reads CSARRGQTDQPQHF. In nucleotides, the CDR3 is TGCAGTGCTAGGAGGGGACAGACAGATCAGCCCCAGCATTTT.